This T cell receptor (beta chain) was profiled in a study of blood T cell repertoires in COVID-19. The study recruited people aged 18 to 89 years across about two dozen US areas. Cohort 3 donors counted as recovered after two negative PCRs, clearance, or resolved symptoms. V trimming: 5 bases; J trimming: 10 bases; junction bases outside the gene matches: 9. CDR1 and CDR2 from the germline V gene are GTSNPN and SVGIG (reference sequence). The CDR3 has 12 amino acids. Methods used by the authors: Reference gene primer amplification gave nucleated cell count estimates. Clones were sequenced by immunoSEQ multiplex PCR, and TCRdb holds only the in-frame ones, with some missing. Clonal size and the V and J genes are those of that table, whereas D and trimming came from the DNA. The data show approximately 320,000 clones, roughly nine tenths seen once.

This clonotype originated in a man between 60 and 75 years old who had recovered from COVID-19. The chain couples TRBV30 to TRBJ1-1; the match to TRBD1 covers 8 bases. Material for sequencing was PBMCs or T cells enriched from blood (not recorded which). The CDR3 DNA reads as TGTGCCTGGGCCGGACAGGGCGGCGTAGCTTTCTTT. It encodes CAWAGQGGVAFF.